This TCR beta chain was profiled in a study of shared clonotypes between healthy human individuals (dated by TCRdb to the early 2020s). About the investigation overall: The cohort included three men and a couple of women between 18 and 49 years of age. For each donor, three plates each were used for CD4 naive and CD4 memory, two plates were used for CD8 naive, and one plate was used for CD8 memory. To estimate repertoire size and how much clonotype sharing occurs between individuals, the study deeply sequenced the blood TCR repertoires of five or six healthy adults. To increase sequencing depth and limit assay-specific biases, TCR repertoire library preparation and sequencing were carried out by different laboratories using diverse techniques. Between about 0.8 and 9 billion PBMCs per donor were obtained by leukapheresis.

Note on this clone: The antigen it recognizes is unknown. No base quality values were provided; no much bigger clone lies one nucleotide off.

The paper as a whole reports these results and caveats: Clonotypes shared by all four sorted-subset donors showed higher generation probabilities than non-shared clonotypes. Based on pairwise subsampling, the degree of clonotype sharing among donors was expected to be affected by sequencing depth. Only blood was sampled, and tissue TCR repertoires likely differ from those in blood. Because the study included only a small number of donors, the genetic and exposure-history diversity represented was limited. Incomplete sequencing was indicated by rarefaction of sorted-subset datasets, despite the large sequencing depth. When a few donors were compared, the shared fraction of clonotypes was roughly 5% for naive CD4, 3.5% to 4% for naive CD8, 2.3% for memory CD4, and 0.35% to 0.5% for memory CD8. Estimated clonotype richness was generally larger for naive than for memory subsets.

In the germline V gene, CDR1 corresponds to LGHNA and CDR2 to YSLEER. V loses 0 bases, J loses 6 bases, and the germline ends lie 10 bases apart. Including cysteine and phenylalanine, the CDR3 has 14 amino acids. The DNA shown is the 42-base CDR3, in frame from base 1. Using the deep immunoSEQ assay, multiplex PCR amplified TCR CDR3 regions from genomic DNA. For each cell subset, the extracted genomic DNA was distributed evenly across all wells of several immunoSEQ 96-well plates, and each plate served as one replicate. For sorted subsets, each replicate PCR was loaded with about 0.2 ug genomic DNA, equivalent to some 27,000 T cell genomes. Purified libraries were measured with a Qubit 3.0 fluorometer, size-checked on a Bioanalyzer 2100, and measured again with the KAPA Library Quantification kit. Each immunoSEQ 96-well plate was sequenced on its own single-read 150-cycle Illumina NextSeq 550 flow cell. In the original analysis: The immunoSEQ output contained only junctional sequences without quality scores, so filtering could not match that applied to full-length reads. To assign V/J genes and CDR3, sequences were annotated against IMGT germline references using PyIR, a Python wrapper for IgBLAST v1.9. Reads were removed for weak V/J assignments (E-value above 1e-6), missing CDR3, stop codons, out-of-frame junctions, or ambiguous translated residues. V3J clonotypes were defined by identical inferred V gene, J gene, and CDR3 amino acid sequence. To compute the percentage overlap between repertoires, the number of shared unique clonotypes was divided by the size of the smaller repertoire. RTK rarefaction, the Chao1 estimator, and Recon v2.1 estimates of unobserved clonotypes were used to assess repertoire richness. For all TCRbeta clonotypes obtained by the gDNA method from a few donors, generation probabilities were computed with OLGA. In TCRdb, the immuneACCESS table is reduced to in-frame sequences with V and J assigned. These tables do not hold every clone; where another copy was compared, an unresolved V gene accounts for under half, and the others remain unexplained. V, J and clone size reflect that table, while D and trimming were determined from the DNA. For this sample the table gives 800,000 or so clones, of which around 96% were detected only once. The leading ten clones occupy under 0.3% of the sample.

CD8 naive samples were obtained by positive selection for CCR7 among CD45RO-negative cells, yielding a CD45RA+CCR7+ population from which TemRA cells were excluded. The donors were healthy, HIV-negative adults who had no recently reported acute infections or vaccinations. Every donor was a Caucasian adult living in Nashville, Tennessee, USA. Blood was obtained by leukapheresis, after which PBMCs were separated by Ficoll-Histopaque density gradient centrifugation and cryopreserved in liquid nitrogen vapor phase. Analytical flow cytometry was used to check the purity and quantity of every magnetically sorted T cell population. From each sorted fraction, genomic DNA was isolated and quantified by UV absorbance on a Nanodrop 2000c.

The rearrangement joined TRBV4-3 to TRBJ2-3; TRBD1 is a possible D gene, resting on 6 matching bases. The sequence was obtained from a man aged 25 to 40 in good health. The specimen sequenced was naive CD8+ T cells sorted from blood. The cell subset or site label here, explained by the study, means: CD45RA+CCR7+. In nucleotides, the sequence is TGCGCCAGCAGCCAAGAGGGGGCTTTGGATACGCAGTATTTT. It encodes CASSQEGALDTQYF.